The clone carrying this TCR beta chain came up once. Sequencing used immunoSEQ multiplex PCR; TCRdb keeps in-frame clones, though not all of them. The sample includes some 16,000 clones, over 60% of them seen just once. Sample time point: neoterminal ileum biopsy at postoperative endoscopy, about 6 months after surgery. Eligibility required adulthood, ileal or ileocolonic Crohn's disease and indicated ileocolonic resection. Germline CDR1 and CDR2: SGHAT and FQNNGV. V lost 1 base and J lost 0, with 8 bases in between. This CDR3 region has 15 residues. These data come from a study of T cell repertoires in ileal Crohn's disease.

Sequencing was performed on ileal tissue. The gene calls are TRBV11-2 and TRBJ2-3; no firm D call. The TCR was taken from an adult with Crohn's disease. The DNA for the CDR3 is TGTGCCAGCAGCTTAGGTTTAGATAGCACAGATACGCAGTATTTT. Amino acid sequence: CASSLGLDSTDTQYF.